This T cell receptor (beta chain) was sequenced during a study of shared clonotypes between healthy human individuals. Sequencing used immunoSEQ multiplex PCR; TCRdb keeps in-frame clones, though not all of them. The profile shows roughly 2.1 million clones, about 93% of them singletons. The CDR3 is 16 residues long. In germline, CDR1 is SNHLY, CDR2 FYNNEI. V lost 5 bases and J lost 0, with 15 bases in between. Naive CD8 cells, CD45RO-negative and positively selected for CCR7, excluded terminally differentiated effector memory CD45RA+ cells. Sequences were obtained from naive CD8+ T cells from PBMCs. The V and J genes are TRBV2 and TRBJ2-3; D remains unclear. The source of this sequence is a man aged 18 to 29 in good health. Some clones in this sample may be carry-over from other donors' samples. CDR3 bases: TGTGCCAGCAGTCCCCGGGCCGACTCTAGCACAGATACGCAGTATTTT. This codes for CASSPRADSSTDTQYF.